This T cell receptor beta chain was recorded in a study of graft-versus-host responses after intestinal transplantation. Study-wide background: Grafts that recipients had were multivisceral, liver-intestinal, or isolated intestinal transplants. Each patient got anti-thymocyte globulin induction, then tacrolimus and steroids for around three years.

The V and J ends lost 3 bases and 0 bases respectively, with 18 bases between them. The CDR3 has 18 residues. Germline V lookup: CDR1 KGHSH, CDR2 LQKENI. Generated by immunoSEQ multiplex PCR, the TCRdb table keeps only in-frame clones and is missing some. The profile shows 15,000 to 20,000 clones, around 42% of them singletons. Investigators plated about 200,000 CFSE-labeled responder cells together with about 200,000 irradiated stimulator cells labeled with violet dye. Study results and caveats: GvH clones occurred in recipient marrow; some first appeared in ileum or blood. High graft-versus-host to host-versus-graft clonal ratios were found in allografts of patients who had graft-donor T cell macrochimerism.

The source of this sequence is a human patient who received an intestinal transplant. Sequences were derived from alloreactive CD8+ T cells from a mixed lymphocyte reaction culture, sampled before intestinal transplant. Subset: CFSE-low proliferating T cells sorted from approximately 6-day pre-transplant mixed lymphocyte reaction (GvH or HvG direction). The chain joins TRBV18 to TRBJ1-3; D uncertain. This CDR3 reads CASSPRPGSRSSGNTIYF. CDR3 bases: TGTGCCAGCTCACCCCGACCCGGCAGTAGGAGCTCTGGAAACACCATATATTTT. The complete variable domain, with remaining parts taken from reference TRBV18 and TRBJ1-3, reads NAGVMQNPRHLVRRRGQEARLRCSPMKGHSHVYWYRQLPEEGLKFMVYLQKENIIDESGMPKERFSAEFPKEGPSILRIQQVVRGDSAAYFCASSPRPGSRSSGNTIYFGEGSWLTVV.